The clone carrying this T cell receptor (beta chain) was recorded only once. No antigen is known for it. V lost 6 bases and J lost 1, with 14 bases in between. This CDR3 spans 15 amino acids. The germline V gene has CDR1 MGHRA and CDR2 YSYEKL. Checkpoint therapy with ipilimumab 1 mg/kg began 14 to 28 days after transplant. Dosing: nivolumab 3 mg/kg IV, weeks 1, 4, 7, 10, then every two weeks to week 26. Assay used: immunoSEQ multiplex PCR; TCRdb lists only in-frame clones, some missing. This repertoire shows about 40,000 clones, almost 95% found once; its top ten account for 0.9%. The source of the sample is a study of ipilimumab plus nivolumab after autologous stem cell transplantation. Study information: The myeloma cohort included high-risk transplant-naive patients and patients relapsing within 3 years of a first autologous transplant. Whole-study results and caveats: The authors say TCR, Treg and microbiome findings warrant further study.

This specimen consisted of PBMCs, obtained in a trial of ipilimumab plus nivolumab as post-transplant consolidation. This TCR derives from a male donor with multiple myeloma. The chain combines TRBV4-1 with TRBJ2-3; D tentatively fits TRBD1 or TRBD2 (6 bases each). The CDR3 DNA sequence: TGCGCCAGCAGGGTACAGGGACTGGGCACAGATACGCAGTATTTT. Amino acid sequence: CASRVQGLGTDTQYF.